The rows below give T cell receptor beta chains drawn from one sample of a study of cytomegalovirus exposure and HLA in healthy donors. Profiled with immunoSEQ multiplex PCR; TCRdb holds only in-frame clones, not every one. The sample consists of about 37,000 clones, roughly 79% of them appearing once. Material: PBMCs. The receptor set was obtained from a woman aged 40 to 50 in good health and CMV-seronegative. Both conserved end residues are part of each CDR3. Each record gives: J gene, clone size, D gene, V gene, CDR3 protein, CDR3 DNA. D genes are given only for firm matches. The size entry is marked missing in some rows and otherwise reads once, few, many or a size class.

J: TRBJ2-5
size: -
D: TRBD2
V: TRBV7-2
CDR3: CASSLGLAGGVGKETQYF
DNA: TGTGCCAGCAGCCTCGGACTAGCGGGGGGTGTGGGCAAAGAGACCCAGTACTTC

J: TRBJ1-3
size: -
D: -
V: TRBV28
CDR3: CASSLTGNSGNTIYF
DNA: TGTGCCAGCAGTTTGACGGGAAACTCTGGAAACACCATATATTTT

J: TRBJ1-1
size: -
D: TRBD1
V: TRBV7-9
CDR3: CASSSDRGHLEAFF
DNA: TGTGCCAGCAGCTCTGACAGGGGGCACCTTGAAGCTTTCTTT

J: TRBJ2-5
size: few
D: -
V: TRBV7-2
CDR3: CASSSQTGLQETQYF
DNA: TGTGCCAGCAGCTCCCAGACAGGCCTCCAAGAGACCCAGTACTTC

J: TRBJ2-7
size: -
D: TRBD1
V: TRBV2
CDR3: CASSAGTGFSYEQYF
DNA: TGTGCCAGCAGTGCAGGGACAGGGTTCTCCTACGAGCAGTACTTC

J: TRBJ2-7
size: -
D: TRBD1
V: TRBV25-1
CDR3: CASSGGQGPYEQYF
DNA: TGTGCCAGCAGTGGGGGACAGGGCCCCTACGAGCAGTACTTC

J: TRBJ1-6
size: -
D: -
V: TRBV5-6
CDR3: CASRGLNNSPLHF
DNA: TGTGCCAGCAGGGGACTGAATAATTCCCCCCTCCACTTT

J: TRBJ2-1
size: -
D: TRBD2
V: TRBV27
CDR3: CASSSLAGGPFGEQFF
DNA: TGTGCCAGCAGTTCCCTAGCGGGGGGGCCGTTTGGTGAGCAGTTCTTC

J: TRBJ1-1
size: few
D: TRBD1
V: TRBV28
CDR3: CASSLFPLDRGNTEAFF
DNA: TGTGCCAGCAGTTTATTCCCCCTCGACAGGGGGAACACTGAAGCTTTCTTT

J: TRBJ2-2
size: -
D: -
V: TRBV6-5
CDR3: CASSYSSGATGELFF
DNA: TGTGCCAGCAGTTACTCTTCGGGAGCCACCGGGGAGCTGTTTTTT

J: TRBJ1-5
size: -
D: TRBD1
V: TRBV6-1
CDR3: CATKRDSSNQPQHF
DNA: TGTGCCACCAAAAGGGACAGCAGCAATCAGCCCCAGCATTTT

J: TRBJ2-1
size: -
D: -
V: TRBV18
CDR3: CASSPQGTPASEQFF
DNA: TGTGCCAGCTCACCCCAGGGGACCCCGGCCAGTGAGCAGTTCTTC

J: TRBJ1-2
size: -
D: -
V: TRBV7-9
CDR3: CASSARTGRGGYTF
DNA: TGTGCCAGCAGCGCCCGTACAGGGCGCGGTGGCTACACCTTC

J: TRBJ1-2
size: -
D: TRBD1
V: TRBV6-1
CDR3: CASSELGQGDGYTF
DNA: TGTGCCAGCAGTGAGCTGGGACAGGGAGATGGCTACACCTTC

J: TRBJ1-2
size: -
D: -
V: TRBV6-1
CDR3: CASSVGALSGYTF
DNA: TGTGCCAGCAGTGTGGGGGCGTTGAGTGGCTACACCTTC

J: TRBJ1-1
size: -
D: -
V: TRBV6-1
CDR3: CASSESGIRAFF
DNA: TGTGCCAGCAGTGAAAGCGGGATCAGAGCTTTCTTT

J: TRBJ1-5
size: -
D: TRBD1
V: TRBV28
CDR3: CASGSGTGTIYQPQHF
DNA: TGTGCCAGCGGATCCGGGACAGGGACCATCTATCAGCCCCAGCATTTT

J: TRBJ2-5
size: -
D: TRBD2
V: TRBV9
CDR3: CASSVGTGGLETQYF
DNA: TGTGCCAGCAGCGTGGGCACGGGGGGGCTTGAGACCCAGTACTTC

J: TRBJ1-2
size: -
D: -
V: TRBV7-9
CDR3: CASSPGDYGYTF
DNA: TGTGCCAGCAGCCCGGGGGACTATGGCTACACCTTC

J: TRBJ1-2
size: -
D: TRBD1
V: TRBV11-3
CDR3: CASSFHAGTGFTF
DNA: TGTGCCAGCAGCTTTCACGCCGGGACAGGGTTCACCTTC

J: TRBJ2-2
size: few
D: -
V: TRBV15
CDR3: CATSRGGENTGELFF
DNA: TGTGCCACCAGCAGAGGGGGGGAGAACACCGGGGAGCTGTTTTTT

J: TRBJ2-6
size: -
D: -
V: TRBV5-4
CDR3: CASSPTGSGANVLTF
DNA: TGTGCCAGCAGCCCCACCGGCTCTGGGGCCAACGTCCTGACTTTC

J: TRBJ2-2
size: -
D: -
V: TRBV7-2
CDR3: CASSWAATEPGELFF
DNA: TGTGCCAGCAGCTGGGCCGCGACAGAGCCCGGGGAGCTGTTTTTT

J: TRBJ1-3
size: -
D: -
V: TRBV6-5
CDR3: CASSSNPGNTIYF
DNA: TGTGCCAGCAGTTCCAACCCCGGGAACACCATATATTTT